Presented here are 22 T cell receptor beta chains from one specimen sequenced in a study of T-cell reconstitution after alpha-beta-depleted transplantation in children. Preparation of the TCRbeta library was carried out with unique molecular identifiers. TCRdb called the PCR reads again in MiXCR, with one record for every CDR3 protein. The repertoire holds 350,000 to 400,000 distinct CDR3 sequences, with less than 15% as singletons. Here the sequenced sample was PBMCs, taken from the stem cell graft. The receptors stem from a human donor who donated a stem cell graft to a child with Fanconi anemia.

This clonotype was seen only a few times. The chain couples TRBV20-1 to TRBJ1-1, with D tentatively TRBD1 (6 bases). CDR3 length: 13 amino acids. Germline lookup yields CDR1 DFQATT and CDR2 SNEGSKA (reference sequence). Trimming removed 6 bases from V and 8 bases from J, with 19 bases in between. CDR3 amino acids: CSAIGWQGPEAFF. The DNA of the CDR3 is TGCAGTGCCATAGGGTGGCAGGGGCCCGAAGCTTTCTTT.

This clonotype was recorded many times. V usage is TRBV6-2 or TRBV6-3 and J usage is TRBJ2-7; D is possibly TRBD1 (5 bases). CDR1 and CDR2 from the germline V gene are MNHEY and SVGEGT. The CDR3 is 14 residues long. V was pared by 6 bases and J by 3 bases, with 15 bases between. The CDR3 sequence is CASRDLIDSYEQYF. Written as DNA, the CDR3 is TGTGCCAGCAGGGACCTCATAGACAGCTACGAGCAGTACTTC.

The V gene is TRBV2, the J gene TRBJ1-5; 8 bases are shared with TRBD1. CDR3 length: 13 amino acids. CDR1 and CDR2 from the germline V gene are SNHLY and FYNNEI. Germline trimming cut 8 bases from V and 2 bases from J; bases unmatched to any gene: 2. The CDR3 nucleotides read TGTGCCAGCGGACAGGGCGGCAATCAGCCCCAGCATTTT. Amino acid sequence: CASGQGGNQPQHF.

This clonotype was detected ten times or more. The V and J genes are TRBV11-2 and TRBJ1-5, with D tentatively TRBD1 (5 bases). CDR1 and CDR2 from the germline V gene are SGHAT and FQNNGV. The CDR3 is 14 residues long. Deletions cut 1 base from V and 6 bases from J, with 10 bases between. CDR3 protein: CASSLGRGGQPQHF. The CDR3 nucleotides read TGTGCCAGCAGCTTAGGTAGGGGCGGTCAGCCCCAGCATTTT.

In its sample, this clonotype was seen many times. This chain links TRBV6-5 with TRBJ2-1, with D perhaps being TRBD1 or TRBD2 (6 bases each). Trimming took 0 bases from V and 8 from J, leaving 17 bases between them. Looked up from germline, CDR1 is MNHEY and CDR2 is SVGAGI. The CDR3 totals 16 residues. In nucleotides, the CDR3 is TGTGCCAGCAGTTACTCGAGTAGGGGGGCGCGGTATGAGCAGTTCTTC. It yields the protein CASSYSSRGARYEQFF.

This clonotype has ten or more counts. The rearrangement joins TRBV7-9 to TRBJ1-1, with D maybe TRBD1 (5 bases). In germline, CDR1 is SEHNR, CDR2 FQNEAQ (reference sequence). The CDR3 consists of 15 residues. Trimming left V 1 base short and J 11 bases short, with 20 bases between. CDR3 coding DNA: TGTGCCAGCAGCTTAGTCTCGGTGCAGGGCGGGGAGGCTTTCTTT. Protein product: CASSLVSVQGGEAFF.

V usage is TRBV12-3 or TRBV12-4 and J usage is TRBJ2-5, with D tentatively TRBD1 (5 bases). The CDR3 has 16 amino acids. V lost 6 bases and J lost 2, with 19 bases in between. This chain's CDR3 is CASSHETDNTQETQYF. The DNA of the CDR3 is TGTGCCAGCAGCCATGAGACAGATAATACTCAAGAGACCCAGTACTTC.

By frequency in the sample, this clonotype is medium-sized. The chain joins TRBV5-1 to TRBJ2-6; weak D call: TRBD1 (7 bases). V was shortened by 9 bases and J by 0 bases, with 16 bases between the two germline ends. This CDR3 region has 16 residues. Germline assignment: CDR1 SGHRS and CDR2 YFSETQ. The CDR3 here is CATAGQPSSGANVLTF. For the CDR3, the DNA is TGCGCCACCGCGGGACAGCCTAGCTCTGGGGCCAACGTCCTGACTTTC. Complete variable domain (other parts from reference TRBV5-1 and TRBJ2-6): KAGVTQTPRYLIKTRGQQVTLSCSPISGHRSVSWYQQTPGQGLQFLFEYFSETQRNKGNFPGRFSGRQFSNSRSEMNVSTLELGDSALYLCATAGQPSSGANVLTFGAGSRLTVL.

This clonotype was counted at least ten times. The chain links TRBV5-1 to TRBJ1-2; 8 bases are shared with TRBD1. Looked up from germline, CDR1 is SGHRS and CDR2 is YFSETQ. With 2 bases clipped from V and 8 bases from J, the junction kept 5 bases outside the gene matches. CDR3 length: 13 residues. CDR3 residues: CASSFGQGEGYTF. Written as DNA, the CDR3 is TGCGCCAGCAGCTTCGGACAGGGAGAGGGCTACACCTTC. Filled out from reference TRBV5-1 and TRBJ1-2, the complete variable domain reads KAGVTQTPRYLIKTRGQQVTLSCSPISGHRSVSWYQQTPGQGLQFLFEYFSETQRNKGNFPGRFSGRQFSNSRSEMNVSTLELGDSALYLCASSFGQGEGYTFGSGTRLTVV.

The chain combines TRBV25-1 with TRBJ1-2, with TRBD1 as a possible D gene (6 bases). The CDR3 has 15 amino acids. V gave up 1 base and J gave up 2 bases, with 11 bases separating them. Germline V gives CDR1 MGHDK, CDR2 SYGVNS. As DNA, the CDR3 is TGTGCCAGCAGTGAATCGGGGGCTGCGAACTATGGCTACACCTTC. Translation: CASSESGAANYGYTF.

CDR3 nucleotide sequence: TGTGCCAGCAGCCGCCGACAGGGGGCCTACGAGCAGTACGTC. Translation gives CASSRRQGAYEQYV. The rearrangement links TRBV7-2 to TRBJ2-7; 9 nucleotides match TRBD1. The germline V gene has CDR1 SGHTA and CDR2 FQGNSA. This CDR3 is 14 amino acids long. J lost 2 bases, V lost 5 bases, and 4 bases had no gene match.

At least ten counts were recorded for this clonotype. V usage is TRBV5-1 and J usage is TRBJ2-5; tentatively, D is TRBD1 (5 bases). CDR1 and CDR2 from the germline V gene are SGHRS and YFSETQ. Trimming removed 0 bases at V and 2 bases at J, with 8 bases between. This CDR3 comprises 14 residues. DNA for the CDR3: TGCGCCAGCAGCTTGGGACAGAAGCAAGAGACCCAGTACTTC. It encodes CASSLGQKQETQYF.

This sequence joins TRBV3-1 and TRBJ1-6; TRBD1 matches at 7 bases. Germline values: CDR1 LGHDT, CDR2 YNNKEL (reference sequence). The CDR3 runs to 19 residues. The J segment lost 7 bases and the V segment lost 5 bases, leaving 20 bases of the junction unmatched. The DNA of the CDR3 is TGTGCCAGCAGCGCCCCTTGGGGGTGTGGGACAGAGATAAATTCACCCCTCCACTTT. This codes for CASSAPWGCGTEINSPLHF. The variable domain in full, with the rest retrieved from reference TRBV3-1 and TRBJ1-6, is DTAVSQTPKYLVTQMGNDKSIKCEQNLGHDTMYWYKQDSKKFLKIMFSYNNKELIINETVPNRFSPKSPDKAHLNLHINSLELGDSAVYFCASSAPWGCGTEINSPLHFGNGTRLTVT.

The rearrangement links TRBV6-5 to TRBJ1-1; no definite D call. The CDR3 contains 11 residues. The ends were cut back, 8 bases at V and 4 bases at J, with 8 bases in the middle. Germline-derived CDR1 and CDR2 are MNHEY and SVGAGI. CDR3 loop: CASGRSTEAFF. For the CDR3, the DNA is TGTGCCAGCGGACGAAGCACTGAAGCTTTCTTT.

This clonotype was counted between two and nine times. This chain connects TRBV6-5 to TRBJ2-5; unclear D gene. The CDR3 runs 15 residues. Deletions cut 0 bases from V and 5 bases from J, with 13 bases between. The germline V gene encodes CDR1 MNHEY and CDR2 SVGAGI. The CDR3 region is CASSYSSGVTETQYF. In DNA, the CDR3 is TGTGCCAGCAGTTACTCGTCCGGCGTTACGGAGACCCAGTACTTC.

The rearrangement joins TRBV20-1 to TRBJ1-1; D not certain. V lost 6 bases to trimming and J lost 0 bases, with 14 bases between them. This CDR3 has 14 amino acids. CDR1 is DFQATT and CDR2 is SNEGSKA in the germline V gene (reference sequence). This chain's CDR3 is CSARRLIMNTEAFF. The CDR3 region has the DNA TGCAGTGCCCGTCGACTTATAATGAACACTGAAGCTTTCTTT.

This clonotype was seen many times. This chain links TRBV10-3 with TRBJ1-3; weak D call: TRBD1 (5 bases). With 10 bases removed from V and 2 bases from J, the gap between germline ends came to 9 bases. This CDR3 contains 12 residues. From germline, CDR1 is ENHRY and CDR2 SYGVKD. Written as DNA, the CDR3 is TGTGCCACCCGGGACCCTGGAAACACCATATATTTT. Protein: CATRDPGNTIYF.

This clonotype has a handful of counts. V gene TRBV4-1 combines with J gene TRBJ2-7; D call uncertain. CDR3 length: 14 residues. Trimming took off 0 bases at V and 6 bases at J, with 12 bases between the two ends. The germline V gene has CDR1 MGHRA and CDR2 YSYEKL. CDR3 coding DNA: TGCGCCAGCAGCCAAGATCGGCTGGCCCCCGAGCAGTACTTC. Encoded protein: CASSQDRLAPEQYF.

This clonotype was seen a few times. The gene calls are TRBV4-2 and TRBJ1-2, with 9 bases that match TRBD1. V lost 6 bases, J lost 8 bases, and 13 bases stayed unmatched. CDR3 length: 15 residues. The germline CDR1 and CDR2 sequences are LGHNA and YNFKEQ. As DNA, the CDR3 is TGTGCCAGCAGTCCTAGGACACAGGGGGCTGAGGGCTACACCTTC. Its translation: CASSPRTQGAEGYTF.

There are a few counts of this clonotype. V gene TRBV6-5 combines with J gene TRBJ2-7; perhaps TRBD2 as D (6 bases). V was trimmed by 4 bases and J by 4 bases, leaving 17 bases between them. The germline V gene has CDR1 MNHEY and CDR2 SVGAGI. This CDR3 region has 15 residues. The CDR3, as DNA: TGTGCCAGCAGTTCTCCACGGGGTCTAGCGTACGAGCAGTACTTC. Translation: CASSSPRGLAYEQYF.

There are a few counts of this clonotype. The V gene is TRBV7-8, the J gene TRBJ2-3; 12 nucleotides align to TRBD2. Germline trimming cut 5 bases from V and 4 bases from J; bases unmatched to any gene: 13. Germline V gene lookup returns CDR1 SGHVS and CDR2 FQNEAQ. CDR3 size: 18 residues. CDR3 DNA sequence: TGTGCCAGCAGCGCCGCTAGCGGGGGGGCCGGGCTGGCAGATACGCAGTATTTT. Translation: CASSAASGGAGLADTQYF.

This clonotype was counted a few times. This rearrangement joins TRBV5-1 to TRBJ1-1; unclear D gene. The CDR3 runs to 14 residues. Trimming pared 0 bases from V and 7 bases from J, leaving 13 bases between. Germline CDR1 and CDR2: SGHRS and YFSETQ. The CDR3 coding sequence is TGCGCCAGCAGCTTGGAGCAGCCCCGTGATGAAGCTTTCTTT. Amino acids: CASSLEQPRDEAFF.